Reported below is one T cell receptor (beta chain). The antigen it binds to is not known. Qualities for individual bases were not recorded, and no much larger clone is one base off. Library creation used the immunoSEQ multiplex PCR assay. A mixture of 60 forward primers for TCR Vbeta segments and 13 reverse primers for TCR Jbeta segments was used in the multiplex PCR. The CDR3 region of rearranged TCR beta genes was amplified from genomic DNA by a multiplex PCR assay. On the Illumina HiSeq System, the amplified TCR beta libraries were sequenced as 87-base-pair reads. The source study handled its data this way. In a later analysis, roughly 80 million unique TCR beta chains were counted across the 666 repertoires, and about 9.9 million of these chains were shared by at least two donors. Raw reads were error-corrected and collapsed into unique sequences by a nearest-neighbor algorithm in which closely related sequences were merged to remove PCR and sequencing errors. To assign V, D and J gene segments, CDR3 sequences were aligned to IMGT reference sequences. Each retained sequence needed at least a six-nucleotide match to both a V gene segment and a J gene segment. A rearrangement was called productive if the CDR3 had no stop codons and remained in frame with V and J, and every other rearrangement was called non-productive. Following IMGT convention, CDR3 was defined as the stretch from the second conserved V-encoded cysteine to the conserved J-encoded phenylalanine. The earlier analysis of about 590 of the donors excluded sequences that lacked an unambiguous match to a single V gene segment. In an earlier analysis of almost 600 of the donors, a V segment was called functional when productive rearrangements were above 56.7%, and segregating when the standard deviation between donors exceeded 5%. A statistical classification framework was built for diagnosing cytomegalovirus status from the catalog of TCR beta chain sequences. V and J gene assignment, in a later analysis, came from comparing TCR nucleotide sequences with IMGT/GENE-DB human TR gene sequences. The TCRdist pipeline was used in a later analysis to assign CDR3 sequences and most-parsimonious VDJ recombination scenarios. In a later analysis, each TCR beta chain was defined by its CDR3 amino acid sequence together with its V-gene family, and reads lacking a unique V-gene family were excluded. In a later analysis, 550 to 650 highly shared, low-generation-probability nucleotide sequences were removed to address suspected cross-contamination and a sequencing artifact. In a later analysis, a clonal expansion index for each public chain was calculated from normalized within-repertoire ranks of inferred template counts. Generation probabilities in a later analysis came from a VDJ recombination model fitted to out-of-frame rearrangements, and those results were checked against IGoR. A later analysis scored TCR-TCR, TCR-HLA and TCR-CMV co-occurrence with hypergeometric tests, applying a repertoire-size bias correction to TCR pairs. A later analysis estimated false discovery rates by permuting HLA or CMV assignments 20 times. In a later analysis, co-occurring TCRs were grouped using DBSCAN, with TCRdist sequence similarity added in when clustering inside HLA-allele-positive subsets. Repertoires with fewer than 30,000 or more than 120,000 public chains were left out of co-occurrence clustering, as were four to six repertoires with anomalous nucleotide sharing. The table comes from immuneACCESS by way of TCRdb, which keeps in-frame sequences with V and J called. Part of the clones is missing from these tables; in studies checked, under half for an unresolved V gene and the rest for unknown reasons. The DNA gave D and trimming, while V, J and clone size come from that table. The sample has over 200,000 clones on record, 75% to 80% of them singletons. Less than 2% of the sample comes from the top ten.

The source of the sample is a study of cytomegalovirus exposure and HLA in healthy donors (TCRdb year 2017). For the wider study: An earlier analysis of approximately 640 of the donors reported 250 to 300 Gb of sequence data and approximately 110 million unique TCR beta sequences from some 180 million T cells. About 300 gigabases of sequencing data and approximately 91 million unique TCR sequences made up an early release that covered 500 to 700 HLA-typed donors. Of the 398 genotyped donors, approximately 80% fell in the genetic ancestry cluster associated with self-reported Caucasian donors. The study was designed to test whether signatures of past pathogen exposure could be identified by cataloging public T cell receptors. The study profiled the T cell repertoires of around 700 subjects by immunosequencing and related them to cytomegalovirus serostatus. In addition to the first cohort of 666 subjects, a separate validation cohort of some 120 different subjects was used. High-throughput TCR immunosequencing, statistical association of individual TCRs with disease status, and machine learning were combined to predict cytomegalovirus infection status. A later analysis re-analyzed previously published TCR beta repertoires from roughly 690 donors and added high-resolution HLA genotyping to study TCR occurrence patterns. The later analysis used no new phenotypic data to find candidate immune exposures, relying instead on TCR beta sequences and their occurrence across donors. To decide whether each TCR beta V gene segment behaved as functional or pseudogenic, an earlier analysis of fewer than 750 of the donors relied on high-throughput TCR beta sequencing. Donor age, sex, ethnicity and CMV serostatus were compiled alongside the repertoire data. In a later genetic analysis, genome-wide SNP genotypes for about 55% of the roughly 670 donors were used, and that subset was treated as a discovery cohort. Every repertoire in the discovery cohort had been generated on one and the same sequencing platform. HLA typing included class I and class II loci at four-digit resolution. The number of typed donors differed by locus: roughly 620-630 for A, B, C, DRB1 and DQB1; 500 to 550 for DQA1; approximately 610 for DPA1; and 400 to 480 for DPB1. Roughly 5 DR-DQ haplotypes were handled as single units for association and clustering because linkage in the cohort was strong. Across approximately 420 genotyped donors of the cohort, an average of 235,054 unique TCR beta nucleotide sequences per donor were sequenced, and roughly 20% of those sequences were non-productive.

The CDR3 covers 12 residues, taking in both the cysteine and the phenylalanine. Here the CDR3 DNA is all that survives: 36 bases in frame from base 1. V drops 0 bases and J drops 8 bases, leaving 8 bases in between. Based on the germline V gene (reference sequence), the CDR1 and CDR2 sequences are SGHKS and YYEKEE. The cohort comprised more than 550 healthy bone marrow donors. Cohort members were all nominally healthy when sampled, although unrecorded immune exposures were likely present. The donor was CMV seronegative and was included in the group of over 300 seronegative cohort members. A peripheral blood sample was collected from each donor, and TCR beta sequencing was performed on peripheral blood mononuclear cells. The Qiagen DNeasy Blood Extraction Kit was used to extract genomic DNA from the blood cell samples. Results the study describes overall, beyond this receptor: The authors suggested that the approach could potentially be generalized to other disease states and immunological phenotypes. Some IMGT-functional V segments, including TRBV6-2 and TRBV6-3, could not be told apart with the 87-base-pair reads, so those segments were excluded. Because some donors lacked HLA typing at each locus, the association tests relied only on the typed subset. For the cohort, immune exposure information was limited to CMV serostatus. V-gene and J-gene trimming of TCR beta chains was associated with a missense DCLRE1C variant in a later genetic analysis, and the association was replicated in an independent cohort. This cohort had only TCR beta chains sequenced, and the lack of alpha or paired-chain data limited which features could be detected. A further reported finding was that TCR beta sequences accurately predicted the HLA-A and HLA-B alleles for most subjects in the first cohort. Because counts were too low, some 17 rarely observed V segments, including chromosome 9 orphons, were excluded from the earlier analysis of 587 of the donors. In a later analysis, HLA-associated TCR beta chains were found to be more clonally expanded and to have lower generation probabilities than equally common non-associated chains. Roughly uniform sequencing depth across donors was assumed in presence/absence analyses, although this assumption may not hold. An earlier analysis of several hundred of the donors showed that most TCR beta V segments appeared in productive rearrangements either about 90% or about 30% of the time, which broadly matched IMGT annotations. In a later genetic analysis, fewer N-insertions in productive TCRs were reported among donors in an Asian-associated ancestry cluster than the roughly 700-donor mean. In both the original and validation cohorts, the classifier was reported to diagnose cytomegalovirus status with high specificity and sensitivity. Linkage disequilibrium might explain the correlated functional status among segregating V segments, but an unknown experimental factor could not be ruled out. At a false discovery rate of 0.05, a later analysis linked around 17,000 TCR beta sequences to specific HLA alleles. A cluster of highly shared sequence variants was judged likely to represent a technical artifact of the sequencing pipeline. A later analysis found that most CMV-associated TCR beta chains appeared HLA-restricted, with HLA associations seemingly driven largely by CMV exposure. In vitro tests confirmed that a few of the cytomegalovirus-associated TCR beta chains recognize cytomegalovirus antigens. According to a later analysis, parvovirus B19, influenza, CMV and Epstein-Barr virus appeared linked to several top co-occurrence clusters. Across donors, most TCR sequences were observed very rarely, whereas some public TCRs were present in many individuals. A later analysis found that TCR association rates varied across HLA loci, with DRB1 alleles showing the most associated TCRs and HLA-C alleles the fewest. A total of 150 to 200 TCR beta chains were listed by the study as associated with cytomegalovirus. Assigning TCR associations to individual alleles was difficult when HLA alleles, especially DR and DQ, strongly co-occurred.

The sequenced sample was PBMCs. This receptor was obtained from a male donor in good health and CMV-seronegative. Recombination connected TRBV5-5 to TRBJ1-2; possibly the D gene is TRBD1, per 5 matching bases. The CDR3: CASSLEGAGYTF. Here is the DNA: TGTGCCAGCAGCTTGGAAGGGGCAGGCTACACCTTC.